The source of this T cell receptor (beta chain) is a study of OX40 agonist ivuxolimab in advanced cancers. Study summary: Patients' therapy was ivuxolimab, an antibody that acts as an agonist of OX40 (CD134). Under the entry rules, prior anti-PD-1, anti-PD-L1 or anti-CTLA-4 therapy was allowed, and roughly 43% had some. Partial response was recorded in three patients: one hepatocellular carcinoma and two cutaneous melanoma cases.

Here immunoSEQ multiplex PCR was the method, and the copy in TCRdb shows in-frame clones only, minus some. This sample yields tens of thousands of clones, of which approximately 90% are seen a single time; approximately 0.8% belongs to the top ten. The CDR3 is 12 amino acids. Trimming removed 4 bases at V and 3 bases at J, with 8 bases between. CDR1 SGDLS and CDR2 YYNGEE come from the germline V gene. The receptor was derived from an adult with an advanced solid tumor such as melanoma, head and neck, liver or kidney cancer. The chain has TRBV9 and TRBJ2-7; tentatively, D is TRBD2 (6 bases). The specimen was CD4+ or CD8+ T cells sorted from blood, collected in a trial of the OX40 agonist ivuxolimab. This CDR3 reads CASSPGLYEQYF. The CDR3 nucleotides are TGTGCCAGCAGCCCGGGACTCTACGAGCAGTACTTC.